The 2 T cell receptor beta chains below were found in one sample sequenced in a study of T cell changes during pregnancy in multiple sclerosis. The protocol was immunoSEQ multiplex PCR, while the TCRdb copy is restricted to in-frame clones and leaves out a portion. Here the sample spans about 64,000 clones, just under 95% being singletons. This specimen consisted of peripheral blood, obtained in the second trimester of pregnancy. Receptor source: a female donor with multiple sclerosis, enrolled in a pregnancy study.

The chain is built from TRBV10-3 and TRBJ2-7, with TRBD2 matching 13 bases. The CDR3 loop spans 15 amino acids. V trimming: 3 bases; J trimming: 2 bases; junction bases outside the gene matches: 1. Germline V gene sequence: CDR1 ENHRY, CDR2 SYGVKD. This CDR3 is CAISEGLAGAYEQYF. The CDR3 DNA reads as TGTGCCATCAGTGAAGGACTAGCGGGAGCCTACGAGCAGTACTTC.

This chain joins TRBV27 and TRBJ1-1, with 7 bases identical to TRBD1. Germline V gene sequence: CDR1 MNHEY, CDR2 SMNVEV (reference sequence). CDR3 length: 16 amino acids. The V gene end was trimmed by 7 bases and the J gene end by 1 base; junction bases not matched to a gene: 12. CDR3 DNA sequence: TGTGCCAGCACCCCTTCCTACGGGGACAGGAACACTGAAGCTTTCTTT. Residues: CASTPSYGDRNTEAFF.